A single sample is the source of the 20 T cell receptor beta chains below, sequenced in a study of CD8+ T cells in alopecia areata. Following extraction, RNA underwent reverse transcription to cDNA, which served as the sequencing template. TCRdb keeps only in-frame clones here, not all; method: immunoSEQ multiplex PCR. Of roughly 20,000 clones listed, roughly 62% were seen once; the top ten hold about 4.9%. CD4+ cells from about 5 patients were sorted into CD25+CD127- cells. Input material: CD4+ Tregs sorted from blood. The receptors were sampled from a human donor with alopecia areata.

This clone showed up just a few times. The J gene is TRBJ1-3, the V gene TRBV7-2; no clear D. V lost 1 base and J 0 bases, leaving 10 bases between the germline ends. The CDR3 contains 16 residues. CDR1 SGHTA and CDR2 FQGNSA come from the germline V gene. DNA for the CDR3: TGTGCCAGCAGCTTAGTGGGCTCCATCTCTGGAAACACCATATATTTT. Translation gives CASSLVGSISGNTIYF.

The sample holds one count of this clone. The chain couples TRBV19 to TRBJ2-1; D is perhaps TRBD1 (5 bases). V lost 3 bases and J 6 bases, leaving 12 bases between the germline ends. Germline V gene lookup returns CDR1 LNHDA and CDR2 SQIVND (reference sequence). CDR3 size: 14 residues. CDR3 sequence reads: CASSIQGRPNEQFF. CDR3 DNA: TGTGCCAGTAGTATTCAGGGAAGACCCAATGAGCAGTTCTTC.

This chain links TRBV2 with TRBJ2-2; D unclear. The CDR3 extends over 13 amino acids. V gave up 2 bases and J gave up 6 bases, with 7 bases separating them. CDR1 and CDR2 from the germline V gene are SNHLY and FYNNEI. In nucleotides, the CDR3 is TGTGCCAGCAGTGAACTGCACGCCGGGGAGCTGTTTTTT. Translated: CASSELHAGELFF.

The rearrangement uses TRBV10-3 and TRBJ2-5; D not resolved. The J call may be faulty, since TRBJ2-7 better matches the DNA end. This CDR3 region has 11 residues. In germline, CDR1 is ENHRY, CDR2 SYGVKD. The CDR3 DNA is TGTGCCATCAGTGAGTTGAACGAGCAGTACTTC. This codes for CAISELNEQYF.

The chain links TRBV4-1 to TRBJ2-3, with 10 positions matching TRBD2. The germline CDR1 and CDR2 sequences are MGHRA and YSYEKL. The V gene end was trimmed by 0 bases and the J gene end by 14 bases; junction bases not matched to a gene: 8. The CDR3 runs to 14 residues. CDR3 nucleotides: TGCGCCAGCAGCCAAGATGTCCAGCGGGGGGGTTCGTATTTT. This encodes CASSQDVQRGGSYF.

The genes are TRBV14 and TRBJ2-1; TRBD1 aligns across 10 bases. Germline loops: CDR1 SGHDN, CDR2 FVKESK. CDR3 length equals 16 residues. With V trimmed by 3 bases and J by 5 bases, 7 bases remained unmatched. CDR3 sequence: CASSHRTGGRNNEQFF. The CDR3 DNA reads TGTGCCAGCAGCCATAGGACAGGGGGGCGGAACAATGAGCAGTTCTTC.

The chain couples TRBV6-5 to TRBJ1-6; tentative D call: TRBD1 (5 bases). Germline-derived CDR1 and CDR2 are MNHEY and SVGAGI. V shed 2 bases and J shed 8 bases, with 10 bases lying between them. The CDR3 consists of 14 residues. CDR3 sequence reads: CASSYGRDDSPLHF. In nucleotides, the CDR3 is TGTGCCAGCAGTTACGGCAGGGATGATTCACCCCTCCACTTT.

A few counts support this clone. The rearrangement links TRBV7-8 to TRBJ2-3; 10 bases map to TRBD2. CDR3 size: 16 residues. Germline loops: CDR1 SGHVS, CDR2 FQNEAQ. V was clipped by 5 bases and J by 2 bases; unmatched bases: 7. The CDR3 nucleotides are TGTGCCAGCAGCGGACGTAGCGGGGGGCCCACAGATACGCAGTATTTT. Translating it yields CASSGRSGGPTDTQYF.

V usage is TRBV28 and J usage is TRBJ2-3; tentatively, D is TRBD2 (6 bases). Deletions cut 7 bases from V and 2 bases from J, with 19 bases between. This CDR3 has 16 residues. Germline V gives CDR1 MDHEN, CDR2 SYDVKM. DNA of the CDR3: TGTGCCAGCACTCCCGGGGGAGTTCGATCCACAGATACGCAGTATTTT. This sequence encodes CASTPGGVRSTDTQYF.

This CDR3 reads CASSQTGGTNNEQFF. CDR3 nucleotides: TGCGCCAGCAGCCAGACAGGGGGTACCAACAATGAGCAGTTCTTC. This rearrangement joins TRBV5-1 to TRBJ2-1; 9 nucleotides match TRBD1. The CDR3 is made up of 15 amino acids. Germline-derived CDR1 and CDR2 are SGHRS and YFSETQ. V shed 4 bases, J shed 5 bases, and the junction held 7 bases outside the gene matches.

This clone was seen a single time. This chain joins TRBV4-3 and TRBJ2-3; D is undetermined. Germline CDR1 is LGHNA and CDR2 is YSLEER. The CDR3 is 13 amino acids. V shed 0 bases and J shed 7 bases, with 8 bases lying between them. CDR3 coding DNA: TGCGCCAGCAGCCAAGATCGGGTAAATACGCAGTATTTT. The encoded protein is CASSQDRVNTQYF.

This clone was seen a few times. The gene calls are TRBV30 and TRBJ2-2, with TRBD1 matching over 8 bases. Per germline, CDR1 GTSNPN and CDR2 SVGIG (reference sequence). The CDR3 consists of 13 residues. For the CDR3, the DNA is TGTGCACATAACAGGGGGAAAGCCGGGGAGCTGTTTTTT. It codes for CAHNRGKAGELFF.

The rearrangement uses TRBV10-2 and TRBJ1-1; D is possibly TRBD1 (6 bases). The CDR3 runs 15 residues. Germline CDR1 is WSHSY and CDR2 is SAAADI. Trimming shortened V by 5 bases and J by 5 bases, and 18 bases separated the two germline ends. CDR3 sequence (DNA): TGCGCCAGCAGTACGGCAGGGGCGTGGGAGACTGAAGCTTTCTTT. Its translation is CASSTAGAWETEAFF.

The gene calls are TRBV7-9 and TRBJ2-3, with 9 nucleotides matching TRBD2. CDR3 size: 16 residues. V trimming: 5 bases; J trimming: 0 bases; junction bases outside the gene matches: 6. From germline, CDR1 is SEHNR and CDR2 FQNEAQ (reference sequence). CDR3 loop: CASSNGLAFSTDTQYF. Here the CDR3 DNA reads TGTGCCAGCAGCAATGGACTAGCGTTTAGCACAGATACGCAGTATTTT.

A few counts support this clone. J is TRBJ1-5 and V is TRBV28, with TRBD1 as a possible D gene (6 bases). The CDR3 totals 17 residues. Germline V gene sequence: CDR1 MDHEN, CDR2 SYDVKM. Trimming shortened V by 8 bases and J by 7 bases, and 27 bases separated the two germline ends. The CDR3 DNA is TGTGCCAGCCTTTATTCGGGGGCAGGGATGGCAGGCCAGCCCCAGCATTTT. Its protein product is CASLYSGAGMAGQPQHF. The complete variable domain, with remaining parts taken from reference TRBV28 and TRBJ1-5, reads DVKVTQSSRYLVKRTGEKVFLECVQDMDHENMFWYRQDPGLGLRLIYFSYDVKMKEKGDIPEGYSVSREKKERFSLILESASTNQTSMYLCASLYSGAGMAGQPQHFGDGTRLSIL.

V gene TRBV10-1 combines with J gene TRBJ2-3, with 7 bases identical to TRBD2. The CDR3 has 14 amino acids. V shed 7 bases, J shed 0 bases, and the junction held 4 bases outside the gene matches. The germline CDR1 and CDR2 sequences are WNHNN and SYGVQD (reference sequence). Written as DNA, the CDR3 is TGCGCCAGCACCAGCGGGGCAAGCACAGATACGCAGTATTTT. Its protein is CASTSGASTDTQYF.

The chain has TRBV18 and TRBJ2-2, with 7 bases matching TRBD1. Germline CDR1 reads KGHSH; CDR2 reads LQKENI. This CDR3 contains 16 residues. Trimming at V came to 6 bases and at J to 6 bases, leaving 13 bases not matched to a gene. CDR3 bases: TGTGCCAGCTCTCCGGGACAGCATATCGTCGCCGGGGAGCTGTTTTTT. This codes for CASSPGQHIVAGELFF.

This chain uses TRBV28 with TRBJ1-1, with 7 positions matching TRBD1. The J segment lost 0 bases and the V segment lost 6 bases, leaving 1 base of the junction unmatched. In germline, CDR1 is MDHEN, CDR2 SYDVKM. This CDR3 comprises 13 residues. The CDR3: CASRGQLNTEAFF. The CDR3 region has the DNA TGTGCCAGCAGGGGACAGCTGAACACTGAAGCTTTCTTT. The full variable domain, with the rest looked up from reference TRBV28 and TRBJ1-1, is DVKVTQSSRYLVKRTGEKVFLECVQDMDHENMFWYRQDPGLGLRLIYFSYDVKMKEKGDIPEGYSVSREKKERFSLILESASTNQTSMYLCASRGQLNTEAFFGQGTRLTVV.

The genes are TRBV19 and TRBJ1-2; D not certain. The CDR3 spans 12 residues. The germline V and J ends were trimmed by 4 bases and 3 bases, with 6 bases remaining between them. CDR1 LNHDA and CDR2 SQIVND come from the germline V gene (reference sequence). Here the CDR3 DNA reads TGTGCCAGTAGTAGGGATGACTATGGCTACACCTTC. It is translated as CASSRDDYGYTF.

Here the CDR3 reads CVLSQRGATYEQYF. The CDR3, as DNA: TGTGTCCTGTCCCAGCGGGGGGCAACCTACGAGCAGTACTTC. The V and J genes are TRBV30 and TRBJ2-5; 9 bases fit TRBD2. The J call may not be correct, given that the DNA end is closer to TRBJ2-7. The CDR3 consists of 14 residues. CDR1 and CDR2 (germline): GTSNPN, SVGIG (reference sequence).